The 9 T cell receptor beta chains below were found in one sample sequenced in a study of T cell responses to AZD1222 COVID-19 vaccine. Repertoires were generated with immunoSEQ multiplex PCR, while TCRdb's copy carries only in-frame clones and drops some. The data hold roughly 150,000 clones, with roughly 90% observed a single time. Specimen: peripheral blood, collected 28 days after the second AZD1222 dose. The receptors here all came from an adult who received the AZD1222 COVID-19 vaccine.

The V gene is TRBV27, the J gene TRBJ2-7; no definite D call. This CDR3 contains 12 residues. Germline CDR1 reads MNHEY; CDR2 reads SMNVEV (reference sequence). V was trimmed by 4 bases and J by 7 bases, leaving 11 bases between them. CDR3 sequence reads: CASSSLSREQYF. The CDR3 DNA reads as TGTGCCAGCAGTTCCCTTTCGCGGGAGCAGTACTTC.

With respect to this clone: Within the sample, other DNA sequences also encode this same CDR3. The rearrangement uses TRBV18 and TRBJ1-1; TRBD1 aligns across 7 bases. Per germline, CDR1 KGHSH and CDR2 LQKENI. V lost 3 bases to trimming and J lost 5 bases; unmatched junction nucleotides: 3. This CDR3 region has 13 residues. The CDR3 spells CASSPTGDTEAFF. The CDR3 region has the DNA TGTGCCAGCTCACCCACAGGGGATACTGAAGCTTTCTTT.

This chain links TRBV11-2 with TRBJ1-4; D uncertain. Per germline, CDR1 SGHAT and CDR2 FQNNGV. The CDR3 extends over 14 amino acids. The V gene lost 6 bases and the J gene lost 10 bases, with 18 bases spanning the gap. The CDR3 loop reads CASRSNVGGIKLFF. Here the CDR3 DNA reads TGTGCCAGCAGAAGTAATGTGGGCGGGATAAAACTGTTTTTT.

The V call is TRBV2, the J call TRBJ2-1; D remains unclear. The germline V gene has CDR1 SNHLY and CDR2 FYNNEI. CDR3 length: 14 amino acids. V lost 6 bases and J lost 8, with 17 bases in between. The CDR3 here is CASRGGSPGHEQFF. CDR3 bases: TGTGCCAGCAGGGGTGGCTCTCCGGGCCATGAGCAGTTCTTC.

The V gene is TRBV27, the J gene TRBJ2-7, with a tentative D call TRBD1 (6 bases). Germline CDR1 is MNHEY and CDR2 is SMNVEV (reference sequence). Trimming removed 5 bases at V and 11 bases at J, with 13 bases between. This CDR3 is 11 amino acids long. Here the CDR3 DNA reads TGTGCCAGCAGTCTCGGGACACTAGAGTACTTC. Encoded protein: CASSLGTLEYF.

The gene calls are TRBV3-1 (or the pseudogene TRBV3-2) and TRBJ1-4; D is possibly TRBD1 (5 bases). The ends were cut back, 4 bases at V and 4 bases at J, with 10 bases in the middle. Per germline, CDR1 LGHDT and CDR2 YNNKEL (reference sequence). This CDR3 has 14 amino acids. As DNA, the CDR3 is TGTGCCAGCAGCCGGGGGGGGAATAATGAAAAACTGTTTTTT. It codes for CASSRGGNNEKLFF.

V is TRBV9 and J is TRBJ2-1, with TRBD2 matching 10 bases. Germline V gene sequence: CDR1 SGDLS, CDR2 YYNGEE. V lost 3 bases and J lost 6; bases outside the gene matches: 6. The CDR3 loop spans 15 amino acids. The DNA of the CDR3 is TGTGCCAGCAGCGAAGCCACTAGCGGGGCCAATGAGCAGTTCTTC. This translates into CASSEATSGANEQFF.

Here the CDR3 reads CASKESTADTQYF. In nucleotides, the CDR3 is TGTGCCAGCAAAGAATCGACAGCAGATACGCAGTATTTT. The V gene is TRBV2, the J gene TRBJ2-3; D perhaps matches TRBD1 (5 bases). This CDR3 has 13 residues. Germline lookup yields CDR1 SNHLY and CDR2 FYNNEI. Trimming stripped 7 bases from V and 4 bases from J, with 12 bases between.

This clone was seen once. The rearrangement joins TRBV19 to TRBJ1-2; D is undetermined. CDR1 and CDR2 (germline): LNHDA, SQIVND (reference sequence). The CDR3 has 13 amino acids. V shed 1 base and J shed 8 bases, with 11 bases lying between them. The CDR3 here is CASSIGSRDGYTF. DNA for the CDR3: TGTGCCAGTAGTATAGGCTCCCGAGACGGCTACACCTTC.